The rows below give T cell receptor beta chains drawn from one sample of a study of tumor-infiltrating lymphocytes in primary liver carcinoma. A single record per CDR3 protein comes from TCRdb applying MiXCR to the multiplex PCR reads. The sample lists 330,000 or so distinct CDR3 sequences, 65% occurring once. The sample was peripheral blood. These TCRs come from a man aged 40-50 years with primary liver carcinoma and hepatitis B virus infection. CDR3s include the opening cysteine and the closing phenylalanine or tryptophan. Each record gives: V gene, J gene, CDR3 protein.

v_gene: TRBV4-2; j_gene: TRBJ2-1; CDR3aa: CASSEEAIGRYELFF
v_gene: TRBV7-9; j_gene: TRBJ1-2; CDR3aa: CASSLHRTEGYTF
v_gene: TRBV5-1; j_gene: TRBJ2-5; CDR3aa: CASRRTSQETQYF
v_gene: TRBV6-6; j_gene: TRBJ1-3; CDR3aa: CASSSLGQGDLSGNTIYF
v_gene: TRBV5-6; j_gene: TRBJ2-5; CDR3aa: CASSNPRLGYQETQYF
v_gene: TRBV11-2; j_gene: TRBJ2-3; CDR3aa: CVSSLGIRRFFSTDTQYF
v_gene: TRBV11-2; j_gene: TRBJ1-5; CDR3aa: CTSRLESDQPQHF
v_gene: TRBV7-9; j_gene: TRBJ2-7; CDR3aa: CASSRAGEVEQYF
v_gene: TRBV11-3; j_gene: TRBJ2-2; CDR3aa: CASSLEGRLSGELFF
v_gene: TRBV12-3/TRBV12-4; j_gene: TRBJ2-3; CDR3aa: CASSLRGGHGTDTQYF
v_gene: TRBV7-9; j_gene: TRBJ2-1; CDR3aa: CASSSLRSGAAEQFF
v_gene: TRBV11-3; j_gene: .; CDR3aa: CASSETDATDTQHF
v_gene: TRBV5-6; j_gene: TRBJ1-1; CDR3aa: CDSSLAGAAFF
v_gene: TRBV11-2; j_gene: TRBJ2-5; CDR3aa: CASSLGTTRETQYF
v_gene: TRBV28; j_gene: TRBJ2-4; CDR3aa: CASSFPGGPRKNIQYF
v_gene: TRBV5-4; j_gene: TRBJ2-5; CDR3aa: CASSLLGGLQETQYF
v_gene: TRBV6-6; j_gene: TRBJ1-6; CDR3aa: CASSHSLAGGYNSPLHF
v_gene: TRBV5-4; j_gene: TRBJ2-5; CDR3aa: CASSQDKKETQYF
v_gene: TRBV6-4; j_gene: TRBJ2-3; CDR3aa: CASSEQGRDRGCPTDTQYF
v_gene: TRBV12-3/TRBV12-4; j_gene: TRBJ2-7; CDR3aa: CASQGVGTSGDMVDYEQYF